One sample yielded the 27 T cell receptor beta chains listed below, sequenced in a study of vaccination and CD4 T cells after COVID-19. Treatment of the sample: approximately nine-day PBMC culture with coronavirus spike peptide pools or control peptides (ViraFEST assay). Cultured CD4+ T cells had their DNA profiled by the Oncomine TCR Beta short-read assay. TCRdb used MiXCR to reprocess the PCR reads, holding one entry per CDR3 protein. This sample has 8,500 to 10,000 distinct CDR3 sequences, with more than 35% found just once. Their cognate antigens are unknown. Sequencing was carried out using CD4+ T cells from blood, cultured in vitro. These receptor sequences come from a human donor who had recovered from COVID-19.

The V and J genes are TRBV20-1 and TRBJ1-4; perhaps TRBD1 as D (5 bases). Between the trimmed V and J ends, which lost 5 bases and 7 bases, there was a span of 14 bases. Per the germline V gene, CDR1 is DFQATT and CDR2 is SNEGSKA (reference sequence). The CDR3 runs to 13 residues. The CDR3 spells CSAGAEPGEKLFF. The CDR3 DNA follows: TGCAGTGCTGGGGCCGAGCCTGGTGAAAAACTGTTTTTT.

This clonotype was picked up one time. The V gene is TRBV20-1, the J gene TRBJ2-3, with 10 bases lining up with TRBD2. The CDR3 is made up of 17 amino acids. The germline V gene has CDR1 DFQATT and CDR2 SNEGSKA (reference sequence). J was trimmed by 0 bases and V by 2 bases; bases with no gene match: 8. The DNA of the CDR3 is TGCAGTGCTAGAAGGGAGGGACTAGCGCCTAGCACAGATACGCAGTATTTT. This sequence encodes CSARREGLAPSTDTQYF.

This clonotype has only one observation. The rearrangement links TRBV18 to TRBJ1-1; a possible D gene is TRBD1 (5 bases). The V gene's germline CDR1 is KGHSH and CDR2 LQKENI. There are 14 residues in the CDR3. Trimming took off 4 bases at V and 1 base at J, with 10 bases between the two ends. CDR3 residues: CASSLVGANTEAFF. Here the CDR3 DNA reads TGTGCCAGCTCACTGGTAGGGGCGAACACTGAAGCTTTCTTT. Complete variable domain (other parts from reference TRBV18 and TRBJ1-1): NAGVMQNPRHLVRRRGQEARLRCSPMKGHSHVYWYRQLPEEGLKFMVYLQKENIIDESGMPKERFSAEFPKEGPSILRIQQVVRGDSAAYFCASSLVGANTEAFFGQGTRLTVV.

The genes are TRBV20-1 and TRBJ1-6; 9 bases map to TRBD1. The CDR3 has 16 amino acids. In germline, CDR1 is DFQATT, CDR2 SNEGSKA (reference sequence). Losses at the gene ends were 0 bases for V and 10 bases for J; bases not matched to a gene: 10. The CDR3 sequence: CSARDVPGQGDSPLHF. In nucleotides, the CDR3 is TGCAGTGCTAGAGATGTACCGGGACAGGGTGACTCACCCCTCCACTTT.

The chain is built from TRBV6-5 and TRBJ1-1; D not resolved. CDR3 size: 15 residues. CDR1 is MNHEY, CDR2 SVGAGI, per germline. Deletions cut 0 bases from V and 1 base from J, with 9 bases between. The CDR3 protein is CASSYSPGGNTEAFF. CDR3 bases: TGTGCCAGCAGTTACTCGCCGGGTGGGAACACTGAAGCTTTCTTT.

The chain has TRBV20-1 and TRBJ2-1; 12 bases align to TRBD2. Germline lookup yields CDR1 DFQATT and CDR2 SNEGSKA (reference sequence). This CDR3 has 18 residues. V gave up 5 bases and J gave up 3 bases; unmatched junction bases: 14. CDR3: CSASPLTSGGSHYNEQFF. In nucleotides, the CDR3 is TGCAGTGCTTCCCCTTTGACTAGCGGGGGATCACACTACAATGAGCAGTTCTTC.

The V gene is TRBV2, the J gene TRBJ1-1, with 11 bases fitting TRBD1. After removal of 6 bases from V and 3 bases from J, the junction contained 3 bases not matched to a gene. In germline, CDR1 is SNHLY, CDR2 FYNNEI. The CDR3 has 14 amino acids. CDR3 in DNA: TGTGCCAGCAGGGGGGACAGGGGGGACACTGAAGCTTTCTTT. The encoded protein is CASRGDRGDTEAFF.

V and J are TRBV30 and TRBJ1-5; no definite D call. Germline loops: CDR1 GTSNPN, CDR2 SVGIG (reference sequence). Trimming stripped 5 bases from V and 0 bases from J, with 11 bases between. The CDR3 runs 14 residues. The CDR3: CAWRGEHSNQPQHF. Written as DNA, the CDR3 is TGTGCCTGGCGCGGGGAACATAGCAATCAGCCCCAGCATTTT.

This sequence joins TRBV2 and TRBJ2-3; D perhaps matches TRBD2 (6 bases). Trimming removed 6 bases from V and 4 bases from J, with 8 bases in between. Germline CDR1 is SNHLY and CDR2 is FYNNEI. The length of the CDR3 is 12 residues. The CDR3 loop reads CASRLAADTQYF. CDR3 bases: TGTGCCAGCAGATTAGCGGCAGATACGCAGTATTTT.

This clonotype came up a few times. The CDR3 reads CASSSTRDPNQPQHF. The CDR3 DNA reads as TGTGCCAGCAGTTCCACTAGGGACCCCAATCAGCCCCAGCATTTT. The chain has TRBV12-3 or TRBV12-4 and TRBJ1-5, with D tentatively TRBD1 (5 bases). V was shortened by 4 bases and J by 3 bases, with 13 bases between the two germline ends. The CDR3 is 15 amino acids.

This clonotype showed up just a few times. The rearrangement joins TRBV6-1 to TRBJ1-6, with D unresolved. CDR3 length equals 12 residues. Trimming pared 8 bases from V and 14 bases from J, leaving 16 bases between. Germline V gives CDR1 MNHNS, CDR2 SASEGT. CDR3 sequence: CASEIGRAALHF. Here the CDR3 DNA reads TGTGCCAGCGAGATTGGTCGGGCAGCCCTCCACTTT.

As for this clonotype: The junction does not match germline at one end; this may be a read error. The chain uses TRBV19 and TRBJ1-6, with D perhaps TRBD1 (5 bases). Looked up from germline, CDR1 is LNHDA and CDR2 is SQIVND (reference sequence). The CDR3 is 15 amino acids. The CDR3 region is CASMEGSSYNSPPHF. Written as DNA, the CDR3 is TGTGCCAGTATGGAGGGGAGCTCCTATAATTCACCCCCCCACTTT.

This clonotype was picked up a small number of times. V is TRBV6-1 and J is TRBJ2-5; 10 nucleotides align to TRBD1. Germline V lookup: CDR1 MNHNS, CDR2 SASEGT. CDR3 length: 15 residues. J lost 5 bases, V lost 4 bases, and 7 bases had no gene match. CDR3 DNA: TGTGCCAGCAGTGGGGGGACAGGGGTTATGGAGACCCAGTACTTC. As protein: CASSGGTGVMETQYF.

This chain connects TRBV14 to TRBJ1-5; no clear D gene. CDR1 is SGHDN and CDR2 is FVKESK in the germline V gene. This CDR3 spans 19 amino acids. V lost 4 bases and J lost 4, with 26 bases in between. The CDR3 spells CASSPPISIYTAPNQPQHF. In DNA form, the CDR3 reads TGTGCCAGCAGCCCTCCCATTTCAATTTATACAGCCCCGAATCAGCCCCAGCATTTT. The full variable domain, completed using reference TRBV14 and TRBJ1-5, is EAGVTQFPSHSVIEKGQTVTLRCDPISGHDNLYWYRRVMGKEIKFLLHFVKESKQDESGMPNNRFLAERTGGTYSTLKVQPAELEDSGVYFCASSPPISIYTAPNQPQHFGDGTRLSIL.

This clonotype was counted a few times. In nucleotides, the CDR3 is TGTGCCAGCTCACCACGGGAAGGGGGAGGCGAGACCCAGTACTTC. Translating it yields CASSPREGGGETQYF. The chain combines TRBV18 with TRBJ2-5; D possibly matches TRBD1 or TRBD2 (6 bases each). In germline, CDR1 is KGHSH, CDR2 LQKENI. The CDR3 covers 15 residues. Trimming left V 1 base short and J 5 bases short, with 14 bases between.

V gene TRBV2 combines with J gene TRBJ1-3; D gene unclear. The germline V gene has CDR1 SNHLY and CDR2 FYNNEI. V shed 7 bases and J shed 8 bases, with 12 bases lying between them. The CDR3 loop spans 12 amino acids. This CDR3 reads CASKRSKDTIYF. DNA of the CDR3: TGTGCCAGCAAACGGTCAAAAGACACCATATATTTT.

This clonotype is medium-sized. The rearrangement uses TRBV5-8 and TRBJ2-5, with D possibly being TRBD2 (6 bases). Germline CDR1 reads SGHTS; CDR2 reads YDEGEE. The V end was cut by 2 bases, the J end by 7 bases, with 21 bases between. The CDR3 covers 16 residues. The CDR3 nucleotides are TGTGCCAGCAGCTTTCGGGGGTACCACCTGGATGGGACCCAGTACTTC. Translation: CASSFRGYHLDGTQYF. Supplemented by reference TRBV5-8 and TRBJ2-5, the full variable domain reads EAGVTQSPTHLIKTRGQQATLRCSPISGHTSVYWYQQALGLGLQFLLWYDEGEERNRGNFPPRFSGRQFPNYSSELNVNALELEDSALYLCASSFRGYHLDGTQYFGPGTRLLVL.

This clonotype was observed a few times. V gene TRBV6-2 or TRBV6-3 combines with J gene TRBJ1-5; the D gene is possibly TRBD1 (6 bases). Germline V lookup: CDR1 MNHEY, CDR2 SVGEGT. V dropped 7 bases and J dropped 4 bases, with 14 bases sitting between them. This CDR3 is built from 14 residues. The CDR3 DNA follows: TGTGCCAGCAACCAATTCCAGGGGAATCAGCCCCAGCATTTT. Translating it yields CASNQFQGNQPQHF.

This rearrangement joins TRBV18 to TRBJ2-3; the match to TRBD1 covers 9 bases. V lost 3 bases and J lost 2; bases outside the gene matches: 6. In germline, CDR1 is KGHSH, CDR2 LQKENI. The CDR3 consists of 16 residues. CDR3 sequence (DNA): TGTGCCAGCTCACCTACCGGGACAGGGATCACAGATACGCAGTATTTT. This translates into CASSPTGTGITDTQYF.

The table lists this clonotype with a count of one. V gene TRBV19 combines with J gene TRBJ1-4; no definite D call. The CDR3 runs 14 residues. Germline lookup yields CDR1 LNHDA and CDR2 SQIVND (reference sequence). Trimming cost V 3 bases and J 7 bases, with 12 bases left between them. Here the CDR3 reads CASSIGGGPEKLFF. The CDR3 DNA is TGTGCCAGTAGTATTGGAGGAGGACCTGAAAAACTGTTTTTT.

This clonotype was counted a few times. This sequence joins TRBV7-8 and TRBJ1-3, with D tentatively TRBD1 (6 bases). V was trimmed by 5 bases and J by 0 bases, leaving 20 bases between them. There are 18 residues in the CDR3. The germline CDR1 and CDR2 sequences are SGHVS and FQNEAQ. The CDR3 here is CASSPRGRGSLSGNTIYF. The CDR3 DNA is TGTGCCAGCAGCCCCAGGGGCAGGGGCTCTCTCTCTGGAAACACCATATATTTT.

This clonotype is a singleton in its sample. The chain couples TRBV20-1 to TRBJ2-7, with TRBD2 identical over 8 bases. J gave up 0 bases and V 6 bases, and 4 bases lay outside the gene matches. The germline V gene has CDR1 DFQATT and CDR2 SNEGSKA (reference sequence). The CDR3 is made up of 13 amino acids. The CDR3 region is CSANSGTSYEQYF. The DNA of the CDR3 is TGCAGTGCAAATAGCGGGACCTCCTACGAGCAGTACTTC.

This chain links TRBV11-2 with TRBJ1-1; 8 nucleotides line up with TRBD1. The CDR3 runs 13 residues. Germline-derived CDR1 and CDR2 are SGHAT and FQNNGV. As DNA, the CDR3 is TGTGCACAGCGGAATGGGGACAGGCGTGAAGCTTTCTTT. Protein: CAQRNGDRREAFF.

This chain links TRBV7-9 with TRBJ1-5; a possible D gene is TRBD1 (5 bases). There are 14 residues in the CDR3. Trimming left V 0 bases short and J 4 bases short, with 7 bases between. Germline V gives CDR1 SEHNR, CDR2 FQNEAQ (reference sequence). The CDR3 DNA sequence: TGTGCCAGCAGCTTAGCGACAGCAAATCAGCCCCAGCATTTT. Its translation is CASSLATANQPQHF.

CDR3: CASSEGQTGRLGSLHF. The CDR3 DNA reads as TGCGCCAGCAGCGAGGGGCAGACAGGGCGGCTAGGGTCCCTCCACTTT. The V and J genes are TRBV5-1 and TRBJ1-6; 7 bases line up with TRBD1. V lost 4 bases and J lost 14; bases outside the gene matches: 18. Per the germline V gene, CDR1 is SGHRS and CDR2 is YFSETQ. This CDR3 is 16 amino acids long. Full variable domain (remainder filled in from reference TRBV5-1 and TRBJ1-6): KAGVTQTPRYLIKTRGQQVTLSCSPISGHRSVSWYQQTPGQGLQFLFEYFSETQRNKGNFPGRFSGRQFSNSRSEMNVSTLELGDSALYLCASSEGQTGRLGSLHFGNGTRLTVT.

The genes are TRBV19 and TRBJ1-1, with a tentative D call TRBD1 (5 bases). With 2 bases removed from V and 0 bases from J, the gap between germline ends came to 13 bases. The CDR3 loop spans 16 amino acids. The germline V gene has CDR1 LNHDA and CDR2 SQIVND (reference sequence). CDR3 coding DNA: TGTGCCAGTAGTATACTAACCCAGGGCTTGAACACTGAAGCTTTCTTT. Translating it yields CASSILTQGLNTEAFF.

The chain couples TRBV19 to TRBJ1-1, with D perhaps matching TRBD1 (6 bases). This CDR3 has 14 amino acids. CDR1 is LNHDA and CDR2 is SQIVND in the germline V gene (reference sequence). Trimming cost V 3 bases and J 6 bases, with 14 bases left between them. The CDR3 nucleotides are TGTGCCAGTAGTATGGGGGGCGGGACCCCTGAAGCTTTCTTT. It specifies CASSMGGGTPEAFF. Complete variable domain (other parts from reference TRBV19 and TRBJ1-1): DGGITQSPKYLFRKEGQNVTLSCEQNLNHDAMYWYRQDPGQGLRLIYYSQIVNDFQKGDIAEGYSVSREKKESFPLTVTSAQKNPTAFYLCASSMGGGTPEAFFGQGTRLTVV.